One and the same sample provided the 5 T cell receptor beta chains below, sequenced in a study of shared clonotypes between healthy human individuals (dated by TCRdb to the early 2020s). Library preparation used the immunoSEQ multiplex PCR assay. TCRdb limited this immuneACCESS table to in-frame rearrangements with V and J called. A share of clones is missing; checked studies link under half to unresolved V genes, and the rest is unexplained. This sample gives around 500,000 clones in total; 79% of them show up just once. The ten largest clones take up about 12% of the sample. The source material was PBMCs. The receptors were gathered from a woman in her thirties or forties in good health. Some clones in this sample may be carry-over from other donors' samples.

The rearrangement links TRBV5-4 to TRBJ2-2; TRBD2 matches at 11 bases. The V gene's germline CDR1 is SGHNT and CDR2 YYREEE (reference sequence). V shed 4 bases and J 3 bases; nucleotides not matched to a gene: 5. CDR3 length equals 16 residues. CDR3 bases: TGTGCCAGCAGCCAACTAGCGGGAGTTGACACCGGGGAGCTGTTTTTT. Protein product: CASSQLAGVDTGELFF. The full variable domain, completed using reference TRBV5-4 and TRBJ2-2, is ETGVTQSPTHLIKTRGQQVTLRCSSQSGHNTVSWYQQALGQGPQFIFQYYREEENGRGNFPPRFSGLQFPNYSSELNVNALELDDSALYLCASSQLAGVDTGELFFGEGSRLTVL.

On this clone itself: A much larger clone is a single base away; this may be a read error. The J gene is TRBJ2-2, the V gene TRBV7-9; D gene uncertain. V lost 3 bases, J lost 1 base, and 9 bases lay in between. Germline V gene sequence: CDR1 SEHNR, CDR2 FQNEAQ (reference sequence). The CDR3 extends over 15 amino acids. The CDR3 bases are TGTGCCAGCAGCTTGTATAGGCTGAACACCGGGGAGCTGTTTTTT. Protein product: CASSLYRLNTGELFF. The full variable domain, rest sourced from reference TRBV7-9 and TRBJ2-2, is DTGVSQNPRHKITKRGQNVTFRCDPISEHNRLYWYRQTLGQGPEFLTYFQNEAQLEKSRLLSDRFSAERPKGSFSTLEIQRTEQGDSAMYLCASSLYRLNTGELFFGEGSRLTVL.

The chain links TRBV5-1 to TRBJ2-2; 10 nucleotides match TRBD2. V lost 0 bases to trimming and J lost 3 bases; unmatched junction nucleotides: 5. Per the germline V gene, CDR1 is SGHRS and CDR2 is YFSETQ. This CDR3 comprises 17 residues. The CDR3 DNA reads TGCGCCAGCAGCTTGGAGCCGGGACTAGCGCACACCGGGGAGCTGTTTTTT. Protein: CASSLEPGLAHTGELFF.

The chain employs TRBV7-2 and TRBJ2-3, with 7 bases aligning to TRBD1. The germline V gene has CDR1 SGHTA and CDR2 FQGNSA. The CDR3 is 15 residues long. The V segment lost 3 bases and the J segment 5 bases; nucleotides outside the gene matches: 8. The CDR3: CASSFKTRDRDTQYF. As DNA, the CDR3 is TGTGCCAGCAGCTTCAAAACCCGGGACAGAGATACGCAGTATTTT.

The chain is built from TRBV5-6 and TRBJ2-5; 7 bases fit TRBD2. The CDR3 is 15 residues long. The germline gives CDR1 SGHDT, CDR2 YYEEEE. Trimming removed 0 bases from V and 5 bases from J; junction bases left unmatched: 7. The DNA of the CDR3 is TGTGCCAGCAGCTTGGGGGAGGGCCTCTGGGAGACCCAGTACTTC. Encoded protein: CASSLGEGLWETQYF.